These T cell receptor beta chains were read from a single sample in a study of CD8 T cells in Susac syndrome. Using its own MiXCR run on the immunoSEQ multiplex PCR reads, TCRdb lists one record per CDR3 protein. The sample has some 200,000 distinct CDR3 sequences, roughly 96% seen once. Sequencing input: CD4+ T cells from PBMCs. These receptors came from a human donor with multiple sclerosis. The CDR3 runs from the conserved cysteine through the conserved F or W. D genes are given only for firm matches. A row's size may be missing; if present it is once, few, many or a size class.

D gene | clone size | J gene | V gene | CDR3 DNA | CDR3 protein
TRBD1 | . | TRBJ2-5 | TRBV20-1 | TGCAGTGCTGGTCGGGACAGGCAAGAGACCCAGTACTTC | CSAGRDRQETQYF
TRBD1 | once | TRBJ2-3 | TRBV20-1 | TGCAGTGCCCTGCCCAGCGACAGGGGGTCAGATACGCAGTATTTT | CSALPSDRGSDTQYF
. | . | TRBJ1-1 | TRBV29-1 | TGCAGCGTGCCCGGGACAGAAGCTTTCTTT | CSVPGTEAFF
. | . | TRBJ2-1 | TRBV30 | TGTGCCTGGAGTTGGCAGACCGGACACTACAATGAGCAGTTCTTC | CAWSWQTGHYNEQFF
. | . | TRBJ1-1 | TRBV2 | TGTGCCAGCGAGGGGGAGGCGAACACTGAAGCTTTCTTT | CASEGEANTEAFF
. | . | TRBJ2-1 | TRBV3-1 | TGTGCCAGCAGTCGACTTACCCGGGACCCACAGTTCTTC | CASSRLTRDPQFF
TRBD1 | once | TRBJ1-2 | TRBV20-1 | TGCAGTGCTAGAGACCGGGACAGAGCTGGCTACACCTTC | CSARDRDRAGYTF
TRBD1 | . | TRBJ2-7 | TRBV12-3/TRBV12-4 | TGTGCCAGCAGTTCGCACAGGGGGTTTCGCGAGCAGTACTTC | CASSSHRGFREQYF
TRBD1 | . | TRBJ2-5 | TRBV7-2 | TGTGCCAGCAGCTCGCGGACAGGGGAGACCCAGTACTTC | CASSSRTGETQYF
TRBD1 | . | TRBJ1-2 | TRBV6-5 | TGTGCCAGCAATAACAGGGGGCGCACCTATGGCTACACCTTC | CASNNRGRTYGYTF
TRBD1 | . | TRBJ1-2 | TRBV4-1 | TGCGCCAGCAGCCAAGGGGACAGGGTTTATGGCTACACCTTC | CASSQGDRVYGYTF
. | . | TRBJ1-5 | TRBV2 | TGTGCCAGCAGTGACAGAGGGGGGCATCAGCCCCAGCATTTT | CASSDRGGHQPQHF
. | once | TRBJ2-5 | TRBV3-1 | TGTGCCAGCAGCCAAATTAGAGAGACCCAGTACTTC | CASSQIRETQYF
TRBD1 | . | TRBJ2-7 | TRBV20-1 | TGCAGTGCTAGACGTGACAGGGGTCTCTACGAGCAGTACTTC | CSARRDRGLYEQYF
TRBD1 | . | TRBJ2-7 | TRBV19 | TGTGCCAGTAGTAACGGACAGGTTAGCACCTACGAGCAGTACTTC | CASSNGQVSTYEQYF
TRBD2 | . | TRBJ2-7 | TRBV7-9 | TGTGCCAGCAGCCCCACCTGGGCCAGCGGGAGTTTCTACGAGCAGTACTTC | CASSPTWASGSFYEQYF
TRBD2 | . | TRBJ2-1 | TRBV25-1 | TGTGCCAGCAGTGCCCCGGGACTAGCAGGCAATGAGCAGTTCTTC | CASSAPGLAGNEQFF
TRBD2 | once | TRBJ2-3 | TRBV5-1 | TGCGCCAGCAGCCGGAGGAGCGGACTAGCGGGGGGAGGCACAGATACGCAGTATTTT | CASSRRSGLAGGGTDTQYF
TRBD1 | . | TRBJ2-7 | TRBV3-1 | TGTGCCAGCAGTCTTACGGACAGGTCCTACGAGCAGTACTTC | CASSLTDRSYEQYF
. | . | TRBJ2-1 | TRBV27 | TGTGCCAGCAGTTTGCGGGATCTAGATGAGCAGTTCTTC | CASSLRDLDEQFF
. | . | TRBJ2-1 | TRBV27 | TGTGCCAGCAGTGGCCCATGGAATGAGCAGTTCTTC | CASSGPWNEQFF
. | . | TRBJ2-7 | TRBV13 | TGTGCCACGACGAGGGCGGGTACCTACGAGCAGTACTTC | CATTRAGTYEQYF
TRBD2 | . | TRBJ2-5 | TRBV5-1 | TGCGCCAGCAGGAAGATAGCGGGAGGGGAGACCCAGTACTTC | CASRKIAGGETQYF
. | . | TRBJ2-7 | TRBV20-1 | TGCAGTGCGCCGGGCCAACGGATCTACGAGCAGTACTTC | CSAPGQRIYEQYF
. | once | TRBJ2-7 | TRBV12-3/TRBV12-4 | TGTGCCAGCAGTTTATCAGAAGCCCTGGGGTACGAGCAGTACTTC | CASSLSEALGYEQYF
TRBD2 | . | TRBJ2-3 | TRBV3-1 | TGTGCCAGCAGCCAGCGGGGGGGCCAAGATACGCAGTATTTT | CASSQRGGQDTQYF
. | . | TRBJ1-5 | TRBV28 | TGTGCCAGCGCGAAAGGCAATCAGCCCCAGCATTTT | CASAKGNQPQHF
. | once | TRBJ1-1 | TRBV29-1 | TGCAGCGTTCGAAGCAGGCTCACTGAAGCTTTCTTT | CSVRSRLTEAFF
. | . | TRBJ2-7 | TRBV6-5 | TGTGCCAGCAGTTACACGGCGGATACCCACTCCTACGAGCAGTACTTC | CASSYTADTHSYEQYF
. | . | TRBJ1-2 | TRBV30 | TGTGCCTGGAGTGTGGGGCGGGGCTACACCTTC | CAWSVGRGYTF
. | . | TRBJ1-5 | TRBV7-9 | TGTGCCAGCAGCGCGGGGTTACAAGGGACCCAGCCCCAGCATTTT | CASSAGLQGTQPQHF
. | . | TRBJ1-5 | TRBV29-1 | TGCAGCGTGACGGATGCAAATAATCAGCCCCAGCATTTT | CSVTDANNQPQHF
. | . | TRBJ1-2 | TRBV3-1 | TGTGCCAGCAGCCAAACGCGCGGCTTCTATGGCTACACCTTC | CASSQTRGFYGYTF
TRBD1 | once | TRBJ2-4 | TRBV27 | TGTGCCAGCAGTACCTGGACAGGGGCCAAAAACATTCAGTACTTC | CASSTWTGAKNIQYF
TRBD2 | . | TRBJ2-3 | TRBV7-2 | TGTGCCAGCAGCCCCAATAGCGGGAGGGGGTCAGATACGCAGTATTTT | CASSPNSGRGSDTQYF
. | . | TRBJ2-1 | TRBV6-4 | TGTGCCAGCAGTGACTCGGCAGGGTTGAATGAGCAGTTCTTC | CASSDSAGLNEQFF
. | . | TRBJ2-3 | TRBV5-1 | TGCGCCAGCAGCTTGGGTAGCGCCCCGGATACGCAGTATTTT | CASSLGSAPDTQYF
. | . | TRBJ1-3 | TRBV20-1 | TGCAGTGCCAGAGAGTGGGAGAAGGGTATGGGAAACACCATATATTTT | CSAREWEKGMGNTIYF
. | . | TRBJ2-1 | TRBV11-2 | TGTGCCAGCAGCTTACTTCGGGCTTCCTACAATGAGCAGTTCTTC | CASSLLRASYNEQFF
. | . | TRBJ1-2 | TRBV9 | TGTGCCAGCAGCGTCGATCCAACAGTATATGGCTACACCTTC | CASSVDPTVYGYTF
. | once | TRBJ1-4 | TRBV12-3/TRBV12-4 | TGTGCCAGCAGCACCAGAGAGGTTAATGAAAAACTGTTTTTT | CASSTREVNEKLFF
. | once | TRBJ2-6 | TRBV11-1 | TGTGCCAGCAGCTCGTACGGGCAGACGCGCTCTGGGGCCAACGTCCTGACTTTC | CASSSYGQTRSGANVLTF
. | . | TRBJ2-3 | TRBV12-3/TRBV12-4 | TGTGCCAGCAGTTTAGGACCTGGGGGGCCAACAGATACGCAGTATTTT | CASSLGPGGPTDTQYF
. | . | TRBJ1-4 | TRBV3-1 | TGTGCCAGCAGCCAACAATGGCAGACGGAACTGTTTTTT | CASSQQWQTELFF
TRBD2 | . | TRBJ2-3 | TRBV29-1 | TGCAGCGTTGCGACTAGCGGCACAGATACGCAGTATTTT | CSVATSGTDTQYF
. | . | TRBJ2-3 | TRBV6-6 | TGTGCCAGCAGAAGGACAGTGACAGATACGCAGTATTTT | CASRRTVTDTQYF
TRBD2 | . | TRBJ2-1 | TRBV7-2 | TGTGCCAGCAGCTTAGGCCGACAGCTAGCGGGGGGGTGGAATGAGCAGTTCTTC | CASSLGRQLAGGWNEQFF
. | . | TRBJ2-2 | TRBV19 | TGTGCCAGTAGTTGGGCGGCCGGGGAGCTGTTTTTT | CASSWAAGELFF
. | once | TRBJ2-1 | TRBV9 | TGTGCCAGCAGCCCCGAGGGGGGCCCTTACAATGAGCAGTTCTTC | CASSPEGGPYNEQFF
TRBD2 | . | TRBJ2-1 | TRBV20-1 | TGCAGTGCTAGAGGAAGCGGGGTCTCCTACAATGAGCAGTTCTTC | CSARGSGVSYNEQFF
. | . | TRBJ2-3 | TRBV29-1 | TGCAGCGTTGATCGGCAGGGAGTAGATACGCAGTATTTT | CSVDRQGVDTQYF
. | . | TRBJ2-3 | TRBV29-1 | TGCAGCGTTGAAGTAAGGGGAGCCCGCACAGATACGCAGTATTTT | CSVEVRGARTDTQYF
. | once | TRBJ1-6 | TRBV19 | TGTGCCAGTAAAAGGCAGACGAATTCACCCCTCCACTTT | CASKRQTNSPLHF